These 15 T cell receptor beta chains share one sample of origin, sequenced in a study of OX40 agonist ivuxolimab in advanced cancers. Clones were read by immunoSEQ multiplex PCR, and TCRdb kept only the in-frame ones, dropping some. Found here are tens of thousands of clones, about 91% of them singletons; the top ten hold 2.6%. The material was CD4+ or CD8+ T cells sorted from blood, obtained in a trial of the OX40 agonist ivuxolimab. Every receptor here comes from an adult with an advanced solid tumor such as melanoma, head and neck, liver or kidney cancer.

The chain carries TRBV11-3 and TRBJ1-1, with D possibly matching TRBD1 (5 bases). Looked up from germline, CDR1 is SGHNT and CDR2 is YENEEA. The CDR3 length is 14 residues. V lost 3 bases and J 2 bases, leaving 10 bases between the germline ends. The CDR3 sequence is CASSFRDGNTEAFF. CDR3 in DNA: TGTGCCAGCAGCTTCCGGGACGGAAACACTGAAGCTTTCTTT.

This clone was seen just once. The gene calls are TRBV10-3 and TRBJ1-2; maybe TRBD1 (6 bases). Trimming stripped 6 bases from V and 3 bases from J, with 11 bases between. The germline gives CDR1 ENHRY, CDR2 SYGVKD. The CDR3 length is 13 residues. The DNA for the CDR3 is TGTGCCATCAGCGCACAGGGAGACTATGGCTACACCTTC. Amino acids: CAISAQGDYGYTF.

The chain couples TRBV5-1 to TRBJ1-1, with D perhaps matching TRBD1 (6 bases). The CDR3 is made up of 14 amino acids. V was cut by 4 bases and J by 0 bases, with 10 bases left in between. Germline-derived CDR1 and CDR2 are SGHRS and YFSETQ. CDR3 residues: CASSTTGVNTEAFF. CDR3 nucleotide sequence: TGCGCCAGCAGCACGACAGGAGTGAACACTGAAGCTTTCTTT. Looking up the rest from reference TRBV5-1 and TRBJ1-1 gives the full variable domain: KAGVTQTPRYLIKTRGQQVTLSCSPISGHRSVSWYQQTPGQGLQFLFEYFSETQRNKGNFPGRFSGRQFSNSRSEMNVSTLELGDSALYLCASSTTGVNTEAFFGQGTRLTVV.

The gene calls are TRBV5-1 and TRBJ2-1, with 7 positions matching TRBD1. The germline gives CDR1 SGHRS, CDR2 YFSETQ. V was clipped by 2 bases and J by 5 bases; unmatched bases: 1. The CDR3 consists of 13 residues. The chain's CDR3 is CASSFTGDNEQFF. In nucleotides, the CDR3 is TGCGCCAGCAGCTTCACAGGGGACAATGAGCAGTTCTTC.

The V gene is TRBV5-1, the J gene TRBJ2-2; tentative D call: TRBD1 (5 bases). The germline V gene encodes CDR1 SGHRS and CDR2 YFSETQ. The V gene lost 0 bases and the J gene lost 0 bases, with 6 bases spanning the gap. The CDR3 is made up of 15 amino acids. CDR3 in DNA: TGCGCCAGCAGCTTGGGGACAACGAACACCGGGGAGCTGTTTTTT. This sequence encodes CASSLGTTNTGELFF.

The chain links TRBV2 to TRBJ1-2; D gene uncertain. V shed 3 bases and J shed 1 base, with 12 bases lying between them. The CDR3 contains 15 residues. The germline V gene has CDR1 SNHLY and CDR2 FYNNEI. CDR3 nucleotides: TGTGCCAGCAGTGAGTTCACCACTAATAACTATGGCTACACCTTC. Its protein product is CASSEFTTNNYGYTF.

Notes on this clone: At one of its ends the junction is not consistent with the germline gene, which may arise from a read error. The chain couples TRBV10-3 to TRBJ2-1; 10 bases are a match to TRBD2. The CDR3 extends over 13 amino acids. The germline V gene encodes CDR1 ENHRY and CDR2 SYGVKD. CDR3 DNA: TGTGCCATCAGTGGTTCTAGCGGGAGATCCTGGCTCTTC. Translation gives CAISGSSGRSWLF.

The chain uses TRBV11-3 and TRBJ2-7; 9 bases are shared with TRBD2. J was trimmed by 0 bases and V by 5 bases; bases with no gene match: 5. This CDR3 comprises 15 residues. Per germline, CDR1 SGHNT and CDR2 YENEEA. The CDR3 DNA reads TGTGCCAGCAGCCCGAGCGGGAGGAGCTCCTACGAGCAGTACTTC. Its protein is CASSPSGRSSYEQYF.

The V call is TRBV7-8, the J call TRBJ1-5; tentatively, D is TRBD1 (5 bases). Between the trimmed V and J ends, which lost 4 bases and 0 bases, there was a span of 10 bases. Germline CDR1 and CDR2: SGHVS and FQNEAQ. The CDR3 sequence is 15 residues long. CDR3 sequence: CASSSREYSNQPQHF. The CDR3 DNA follows: TGTGCCAGCAGCTCCAGGGAGTATAGCAATCAGCCCCAGCATTTT.

This clone was seen only a few times. The chain combines TRBV30 with TRBJ1-5; tentative D call: TRBD1 (5 bases). The germline V and J ends were trimmed by 5 bases and 2 bases, with 7 bases remaining between them. The germline V gene has CDR1 GTSNPN and CDR2 SVGIG (reference sequence). This CDR3 contains 12 residues. The CDR3 DNA reads as TGTGCCTGGGGAGGGGGCAATCAGCCCCAGCATTTT. Protein sequence: CAWGGGNQPQHF.

The chain uses TRBV13 and TRBJ2-3; no firm D call. Germline CDR1 and CDR2: PRHDT and FYEKMQ (reference sequence). V was trimmed by 3 bases and J by 4 bases, leaving 20 bases between them. This CDR3 is built from 17 residues. The CDR3 nucleotides read TGTGCCAGCAGCTTCCGAGCTAGTCCCGAAGGACCAGATACGCAGTATTTT. It encodes CASSFRASPEGPDTQYF.

This chain connects TRBV5-4 to TRBJ1-2; D perhaps matches TRBD1 (5 bases). Germline CDR1 is SGHNT and CDR2 is YYREEE (reference sequence). The CDR3 totals 14 residues. With 0 bases removed from V and 2 bases from J, the gap between germline ends came to 8 bases. The CDR3 region is CASSLETENYGYTF. The CDR3 DNA sequence: TGTGCCAGCAGCTTGGAGACAGAAAACTATGGCTACACCTTC.

The chain couples TRBV18 to TRBJ1-5; D ambiguous. V was cut by 3 bases and J by 1 base, with 7 bases left in between. This CDR3 has 14 residues. Per germline, CDR1 KGHSH and CDR2 LQKENI. Here the CDR3 reads CASSPAPSNQPQHF. The DNA for the CDR3 is TGTGCCAGCTCACCCGCCCCCAGCAATCAGCCCCAGCATTTT.

CDR3 DNA: TGTGCCAGCAGCCCGGGGCCCGGAAATCAGCCCCAGCATTTT. As protein: CASSPGPGNQPQHF. The rearrangement joins TRBV5-4 to TRBJ1-5, with a weak D call TRBD1 (5 bases). From germline, CDR1 is SGHNT and CDR2 YYREEE (reference sequence). The V end lost 4 bases, the J end lost 4 bases, and 12 bases lay between the germline ends. The CDR3 covers 14 residues.

The V gene is TRBV18, the J gene TRBJ2-2, with TRBD1 matching over 8 bases. Germline V gene data show CDR1 as KGHSH and CDR2 as LQKENI. J lost 3 bases, V lost 0 bases, and 3 bases had no gene match. The CDR3 extends over 16 amino acids. CDR3 protein: CASSPPMGQDTGELFF. The CDR3 DNA sequence: TGTGCCAGCTCACCACCGATGGGACAGGACACCGGGGAGCTGTTTTTT.